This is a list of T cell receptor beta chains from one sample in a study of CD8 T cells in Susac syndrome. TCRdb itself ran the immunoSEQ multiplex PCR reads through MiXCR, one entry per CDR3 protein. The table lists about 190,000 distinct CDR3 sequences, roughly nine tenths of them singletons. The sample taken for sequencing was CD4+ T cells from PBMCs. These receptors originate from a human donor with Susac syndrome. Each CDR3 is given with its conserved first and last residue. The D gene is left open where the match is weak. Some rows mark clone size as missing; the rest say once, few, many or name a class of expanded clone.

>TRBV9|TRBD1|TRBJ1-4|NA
CASRKTGTGGEKLFF
TGTGCCAGCAGAAAAACCGGGACAGGGGGTGAAAAACTGTTTTTT
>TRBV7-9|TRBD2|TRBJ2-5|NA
CASKRGAQETQYF
TGTGCCTCCAAGCGGGGCGCCCAAGAGACCCAGTACTTC
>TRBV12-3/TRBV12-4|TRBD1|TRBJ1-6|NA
CASSRGQVNSPLHF
TGTGCCAGCAGCAGGGGACAGGTGAATTCACCCCTCCACTTT
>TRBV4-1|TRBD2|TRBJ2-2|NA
CASSRGLADETTGELFF
TGCGCCAGCAGCCGAGGACTAGCGGACGAAACCACCGGGGAGCTGTTTTTT
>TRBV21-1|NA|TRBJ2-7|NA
CASSKGEGKPSYEQYF
TGTGCCAGCAGCAAAGGGGAAGGGAAGCCCTCCTACGAGCAGTACTTC
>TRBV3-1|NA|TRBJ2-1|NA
CASSQLTGPYNEQFF
TGTGCCAGCAGCCAACTGACGGGGCCCTACAATGAGCAGTTCTTC
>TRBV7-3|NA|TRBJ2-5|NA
CASSLTGWFEGGAQETQYF
TGTGCCAGCAGCTTAACGGGGTGGTTCGAGGGGGGGGCGCAAGAGACCCAGTACTTC
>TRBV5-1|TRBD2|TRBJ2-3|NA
CASSGGTSGRGTQYF
TGCGCCAGCAGCGGCGGGACTAGCGGGAGAGGTACGCAGTATTTT
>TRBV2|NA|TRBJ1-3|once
CASNRQNSGNTIYF
TGTGCCAGCAATCGACAAAACTCTGGAAACACCATATATTTT
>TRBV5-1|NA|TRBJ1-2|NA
CASSTDIYGYTF
TGCGCCAGCAGCACCGATATCTATGGCTACACCTTC
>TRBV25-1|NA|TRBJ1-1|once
CASSEYAGGQNTEAFF
TGTGCCAGCAGTGAATACGCGGGGGGACAGAACACTGAAGCTTTCTTT